Here is one T cell receptor (beta chain) with its context. Assay used: immunoSEQ multiplex PCR; TCRdb lists only in-frame clones, some missing. The table includes about 88,000 clones, around 94% detected once. Trimming removed 6 bases from V and 11 bases from J, with 15 bases in between. The germline CDR1 and CDR2 sequences are MDHEN and SYDVKM. This CDR3 spans 12 amino acids. The entry originates in a study of technical replicates of blood from several donors. Sequencing used T cells isolated from PBMCs. The chain uses TRBV28 and TRBJ2-3, with TRBD2 as a possible D gene (5 bases). The receptor was isolated from a human donor in good health. CDR3 loop: CASSARRRGQYF. The CDR3 bases are TGTGCCAGCAGCGCCAGACGTCGGGGGCAGTATTTT.